Below, 20 T cell receptor beta chains from the same sample are listed, as sequenced in a study of tumor and adjacent non-tumor tissue in lung cancer. The template was RNA from unsorted bulk tissue. The library came from three nested PCR rounds adapted from ARM-PCR protocols. TCRdb used MiXCR to reprocess the multiplex PCR reads, holding one entry per CDR3 protein. Of about 70,000 distinct CDR3 sequences in the sample, around four fifths are singletons; the top ten hold 28%. The sample comprised lung tumor tissue. These receptor sequences come from a man in his 60s with non-small cell lung cancer.

On this clonotype itself: One junction end does not reproduce the germline sequence, and a read error may be involved. The CDR3 region has the DNA TGCAGTGCTAGAGAATCGGCCTTAAATCAGGCCCAGCATTTT. It is translated as CSARESALNQAQHF. V and J are TRBV20-1 and TRBJ1-5, with D unclear. The germline CDR1 and CDR2 sequences are DFQATT and SNEGSKA (reference sequence). This CDR3 has 14 residues.

Concerning this clonotype: This may be a read error: a much more frequent sequence differs by one nucleotide. The CDR3 nucleotides are TGTGCCAACAGCCCCCGGGAGAGGGTTTACGAGCAGTACTTC. Protein product: CANSPRERVYEQYF. This rearrangement joins TRBV14 to TRBJ2-7; D might be TRBD2 (6 bases). Germline CDR1 reads SGHDN; CDR2 reads FVKESK. CDR3 length: 14 residues.

The rearrangement joins TRBV28 to TRBJ2-2; D not resolved. V lost 10 bases, J lost 7 bases, and 19 bases lay in between. Germline V lookup: CDR1 MDHEN, CDR2 SYDVKM. The CDR3 loop spans 14 amino acids. CDR3 protein: CANSSGNRNGELFF. CDR3 sequence (DNA): TGTGCCAATAGTTCGGGTAACCGGAACGGGGAGCTGTTTTTT.

Notes on this clonotype: One junction end does not reproduce the germline sequence, and a read error may be involved. The chain's CDR3 is CASTIMQLYNEKFF. The CDR3 coding sequence is TGTGCCAGCACTATCATGCAGCTCTACAATGAGAAGTTCTTC. The J gene is TRBJ2-1, the V gene TRBV5-6, with D unresolved. CDR1 is SGHDT and CDR2 is YYEEEE in the germline V gene. The CDR3 spans 14 residues.

The table lists this clonotype with a count of one. This chain uses TRBV20-1 with TRBJ2-2, with 8 bases lining up with TRBD2. The CDR3 is 16 residues long. J lost 9 bases, V lost 7 bases, and 19 bases had no gene match. The germline V gene has CDR1 DFQATT and CDR2 SNEGSKA (reference sequence). The CDR3 DNA is TGCAGTGATACTTTAGCGGGATGGCCGGAGACCAGGGAGCTGTTTTTT. Translating gives CSDTLAGWPETRELFF.

Concerning this clonotype: Relative to the germline gene, one junction end is altered; a read error may explain this. The V and J genes are TRBV6-6 and TRBJ2-7; D is perhaps TRBD1 or TRBD2 (5 bases each). This CDR3 has 12 residues. The germline V gene has CDR1 MNHNY and CDR2 SVGAGI (reference sequence). CDR3 amino acids: CASRIGTLEQYF. CDR3 coding DNA: TGTGCTAGCAGGATCGGGACGCTCGAGCAGTACTTC.

With regard to this clonotype: This could be a read error, since a much larger clone is one nucleotide away. The rearrangement links TRBV10-2 to TRBJ2-2; D ambiguous. There are 11 residues in the CDR3. Per germline, CDR1 WSHSY and CDR2 SAAADI. The CDR3 DNA reads TGCACCAGCACTCACACCGGGGAGCTGTTTTTT. Residues: CTSTHTGELFF.

The sample holds one count of this clonotype. In this CDR3 the conserved last residue, phenylalanine or tryptophan, is missing, so a read error is likely. The chain employs TRBV20-1 and TRBJ1-5; 8 nucleotides line up with TRBD1. The DNA matches TRBJ2-3 better at its end, which makes the J call doubtful. Germline V CDR1 and CDR2: DFQATT, SNEGSKA (reference sequence). The CDR3 runs 14 residues. CDR3 loop: CSVSSGTGHQHQYV. In DNA form, the CDR3 reads TGCAGTGTGTCCTCCGGGACAGGCCATCAGCACCAGTATGTT.

V usage is TRBV20-1 and J usage is TRBJ1-1, with a tentative D call TRBD1 (6 bases). The CDR3 covers 15 residues. V lost 7 bases, J lost 0 bases, and 18 bases lay in between. Germline assignment: CDR1 DFQATT and CDR2 SNEGSKA (reference sequence). The DNA of the CDR3 is TGCAGTGTTAGGGCAGGGGCAAATCTGAACACTGAAGCTTTCTTT. Amino acid sequence: CSVRAGANLNTEAFF.

A word on this clonotype: Compared with germline, one end of the junction differs, possibly owing to a read error. V and J are TRBV11-1 and TRBJ2-5; 7 nucleotides align to TRBD1. The V gene's germline CDR1 is SGHAT and CDR2 FQDESV (reference sequence). There are 14 residues in the CDR3. This CDR3 is CTSSQGQQQETQYF. CDR3 nucleotides: TGTACCAGCAGCCAGGGACAGCAGCAAGAGACCCAGTACTTC.

On this clonotype: One end of the junction varies from germline; a read error may be responsible. The chain has TRBV9 and TRBJ2-1, with TRBD2 matching 9 bases. There are 15 residues in the CDR3. Germline CDR1 reads SGDLS; CDR2 reads YYNGEE. CDR3 loop: CASSARLADLNEEFF. As DNA, the CDR3 is TGTGCCAGCAGCGCGAGACTAGCGGACCTCAATGAGGAGTTCTTC.

This clonotype was recorded many times. The gene calls are TRBV20-1 and TRBJ2-1; the D is unclear. The CDR3 sequence is 11 residues long. V gave up 7 bases and J gave up 7 bases, with 11 bases separating them. Germline CDR1 is DFQATT and CDR2 is SNEGSKA (reference sequence). The CDR3 nucleotides are TGCAGTGTATCATGGGCAAATGAGCAGTTCTTC. Protein product: CSVSWANEQFF.

This chain joins TRBV28 and TRBJ1-5; 8 bases match TRBD1. The CDR3 contains 18 residues. Losses at the gene ends were 6 bases for V and 7 bases for J; bases not matched to a gene: 20. Germline V lookup: CDR1 MDHEN, CDR2 SYDVKM. The CDR3 here is CASSQNEGQGRLRQPQHF. The DNA of the CDR3 is TGTGCCAGCAGCCAGAACGAAGGACAGGGACGGCTCAGGCAGCCCCAGCATTTT.

Many counts were recorded for this clonotype. Germline and junction disagree at one end, which may indicate a read error. The V and J genes are TRBV6-1 and TRBJ1-1, with D perhaps matching TRBD1 (5 bases). The germline V gene encodes CDR1 MNHNS and CDR2 SASEGT. This CDR3 comprises 14 residues. CDR3 DNA: TGTGCCAGCAGTGAACGGGGAGGGGCCCTTCAACTCGCCTTT. Its translation is CASSERGGALQLAF.

In the case of this clonotype: The conserved final phenylalanine or tryptophan is absent from the CDR3, which likely points to a read error. This rearrangement joins TRBV20-1 to TRBJ2-5; D not certain. The CDR3 is 11 residues long. Germline CDR1 reads DFQATT; CDR2 reads SNEGSKA (reference sequence). The ends were cut back, 5 bases at V and 3 bases at J, with 7 bases in the middle. Here the CDR3 reads CSADVEETQYS. The CDR3 DNA is TGCAGTGCTGACGTCGAAGAGACCCAGTACTCT.

Concerning this clonotype itself: The junction departs from the called germline gene at one end, perhaps through a read error. The rearrangement joins TRBV30 to TRBJ1-2; D ambiguous. Germline V gives CDR1 GTSNPN, CDR2 SVGIG (reference sequence). The CDR3 covers 12 residues. CDR3 residues: CTWTLGDYCYTF. In nucleotides, the CDR3 is TGTACCTGGACGCTGGGAGACTATTGCTACACCTTC.

The rearrangement uses TRBV5-1 and TRBJ2-5; no clear D gene. CDR1 is SGHRS, CDR2 YFSETQ, per germline. The CDR3 runs to 14 residues. Trimming left V 0 bases short and J 14 bases short, with 20 bases between. DNA for the CDR3: TGCGCCAGCAGCTTGGCCAATACAGAGGAGATCCAATACTTC. Protein product: CASSLANTEEIQYF.

The table lists this clonotype with many counts. A read error may be the cause here, since a much bigger clone is one base away. The chain is built from TRBV6-1 and TRBJ2-7; possible D gene TRBD2, 5 bases. The germline CDR1 and CDR2 sequences are MNHNS and SASEGT. This CDR3 contains 12 residues. CDR3 sequence (DNA): TGTGTCAGCGGAAACTATAATTACGAGCAGTACTTC. It yields the protein CVSGNYNYEQYF.

A note on this clonotype: The junction shows a germline mismatch at one end, possibly a read error. The V and J genes are TRBV20-1 and TRBJ1-5, with a weak D call TRBD1 (6 bases). CDR1 is DFQATT, CDR2 SNEGSKA, per germline (reference sequence). CDR3 length equals 19 residues. The CDR3 coding sequence is TGCAGTGCTGAGGGCGTCGGGACACTGAGATGGTATAGCAATCAACCCCAGCATTTT. It codes for CSAEGVGTLRWYSNQPQHF.

This clonotype came up many times. This chain uses TRBV5-6 with TRBJ2-1; D is undetermined. CDR3 length: 15 amino acids. The V gene lost 0 bases and the J gene lost 2 bases, with 9 bases spanning the gap. Germline V CDR1 and CDR2: SGHDT, YYEEEE. CDR3 sequence (DNA): TGTGCCAGCAGCTTGGTGGCGCCTGCCTACAATGAGCAGTTCTTC. Translated, it gives CASSLVAPAYNEQFF.